These T cell receptor beta chains were read from a single sample in a study of neurological immune-mediated disorders. TCRdb re-called the 5' RACE reads through MiXCR, storing one row per CDR3 protein. The repertoire includes 57,000 or so distinct CDR3 sequences, roughly 9.7% of them detected once, and around an eighth sits in the top ten. Sequencing used PBMCs. These receptors originate from a man aged 25-40 years in good health. CDR3s include the opening cysteine and the closing phenylalanine or tryptophan. Fields, in order: CDR3 protein, J gene, V gene, D gene. A D gene is named only where the DNA matches it firmly.

CDR3 protein: CASRLAWSGNLLLNTEAFF; J gene: TRBJ1-1; V gene: TRBV12-2; D gene: -
CDR3 protein: CSARTGSPEAFF; J gene: TRBJ1-1; V gene: TRBV20-1; D gene: TRBD1
CDR3 protein: CASSLGPVTGELFF; J gene: TRBJ2-2; V gene: TRBV5-1; D gene: -
CDR3 protein: CASSPGVLAADTQYF; J gene: TRBJ2-3; V gene: TRBV3-1; D gene: TRBD2
CDR3 protein: CASSLETANTEAFF; J gene: TRBJ1-1; V gene: TRBV7-6; D gene: -
CDR3 protein: CASSAYRGVFNTEAFF; J gene: TRBJ1-1; V gene: TRBV2; D gene: TRBD1
CDR3 protein: CASSPEYTDTQYF; J gene: TRBJ2-3; V gene: TRBV5-5; D gene: -
CDR3 protein: CASSLGELAGAILETQYF; J gene: TRBJ2-5; V gene: TRBV5-1; D gene: TRBD2
CDR3 protein: CASSSPSGRFGSYNEQFF; J gene: TRBJ2-1; V gene: TRBV28; D gene: TRBD2
CDR3 protein: CASSLARGAEKLFF; J gene: TRBJ1-4; V gene: TRBV5-1; D gene: -
CDR3 protein: CASSLDLTGGTQPQHF; J gene: TRBJ1-5; V gene: TRBV7-2; D gene: TRBD1
CDR3 protein: CASSAHRDGEKLFF; J gene: TRBJ1-4; V gene: TRBV27; D gene: -
CDR3 protein: CASSISSSGIYEQYF; J gene: TRBJ2-7; V gene: TRBV9; D gene: TRBD2
CDR3 protein: CASSLEGQGVEAFF; J gene: TRBJ1-1; V gene: TRBV5-1; D gene: TRBD1
CDR3 protein: CASGEASKLINEQFF; J gene: TRBJ2-1; V gene: TRBV5-1; D gene: -
CDR3 protein: CSALTGYSNQPQHF; J gene: TRBJ1-5; V gene: TRBV20-1; D gene: -
CDR3 protein: CASSHLAGGAYEQYF; J gene: TRBJ2-7; V gene: TRBV4-1; D gene: TRBD2
CDR3 protein: CASRKLAGGPNTGELFF; J gene: TRBJ2-2; V gene: TRBV7-9; D gene: TRBD2
CDR3 protein: CASSVLDAAKNIQYF; J gene: TRBJ2-4; V gene: TRBV5-1; D gene: -
CDR3 protein: CASSSGPVASQYF; J gene: TRBJ2-5; V gene: TRBV11-2; D gene: -
CDR3 protein: CASSRQIYTEAFF; J gene: TRBJ1-1; V gene: TRBV6-5; D gene: -
CDR3 protein: CSARRVAGGKHEQYF; J gene: TRBJ2-7; V gene: TRBV20-1; D gene: TRBD2
CDR3 protein: CASSFSSGIPQETQYF; J gene: TRBJ2-5; V gene: TRBV28; D gene: TRBD2
CDR3 protein: CASSVVGTGINTEAFF; J gene: TRBJ1-1; V gene: TRBV9; D gene: TRBD1
CDR3 protein: CASSLRTDISYEQYF; J gene: TRBJ2-7; V gene: TRBV5-1; D gene: -
CDR3 protein: CASSLVVRAGYNEQFF; J gene: TRBJ2-1; V gene: TRBV5-1; D gene: -
CDR3 protein: CASSPTLAGGPTYEQYF; J gene: TRBJ2-7; V gene: TRBV7-9; D gene: TRBD1
CDR3 protein: CASSVADKGYRGYTF; J gene: TRBJ1-2; V gene: TRBV9; D gene: -
CDR3 protein: CSAREGYGYTF; J gene: TRBJ1-2; V gene: TRBV20-1; D gene: -
CDR3 protein: CSVEGGIYFNEQFF; J gene: TRBJ2-1; V gene: TRBV29-1; D gene: -
CDR3 protein: CASSILGGSFYEQYF; J gene: TRBJ2-7; V gene: TRBV6-6; D gene: -
CDR3 protein: CASSADIPGSQPQHF; J gene: TRBJ1-5; V gene: TRBV7-2; D gene: -